The clone carrying this T cell receptor beta chain was recorded a few times. The antigen is not known. This CDR3 has 15 residues. V was clipped by 2 bases and J by 0 bases; unmatched bases: 2. CDR1 DFQATT and CDR2 SNEGSKA come from the germline V gene (reference sequence). The sample belongs to a study of blood T cells in healthy people across ages. For the second PCR, which ran for roughly 6 to 11 cycles, a sample-barcoded 5' primer and a J-beta primer mix were used. TCRdb itself ran the 5' RACE reads through MiXCR, one entry per CDR3 protein. The data hold roughly 570,000 distinct CDR3 sequences, with approximately 30% observed a single time. Findings of the study overall: In long-lived donors, naive CD4+ cell counts and diversity exceeded those of aged donors. Not knowing donor CMV status may have confounded expanded clonotype changes.

Extraction of total RNA produced a minimum of 5.5 micrograms from each sample. The chain uses TRBV20-1 and TRBJ2-2; 8 nucleotides line up with TRBD2. The sample was blood. The sequence derives from a woman in her 70s in good health. Here the CDR3 reads CSARLSGANTGELFF. In DNA, the CDR3 is TGCAGTGCTAGACTTAGCGGGGCGAACACCGGGGAGCTGTTTTTT.